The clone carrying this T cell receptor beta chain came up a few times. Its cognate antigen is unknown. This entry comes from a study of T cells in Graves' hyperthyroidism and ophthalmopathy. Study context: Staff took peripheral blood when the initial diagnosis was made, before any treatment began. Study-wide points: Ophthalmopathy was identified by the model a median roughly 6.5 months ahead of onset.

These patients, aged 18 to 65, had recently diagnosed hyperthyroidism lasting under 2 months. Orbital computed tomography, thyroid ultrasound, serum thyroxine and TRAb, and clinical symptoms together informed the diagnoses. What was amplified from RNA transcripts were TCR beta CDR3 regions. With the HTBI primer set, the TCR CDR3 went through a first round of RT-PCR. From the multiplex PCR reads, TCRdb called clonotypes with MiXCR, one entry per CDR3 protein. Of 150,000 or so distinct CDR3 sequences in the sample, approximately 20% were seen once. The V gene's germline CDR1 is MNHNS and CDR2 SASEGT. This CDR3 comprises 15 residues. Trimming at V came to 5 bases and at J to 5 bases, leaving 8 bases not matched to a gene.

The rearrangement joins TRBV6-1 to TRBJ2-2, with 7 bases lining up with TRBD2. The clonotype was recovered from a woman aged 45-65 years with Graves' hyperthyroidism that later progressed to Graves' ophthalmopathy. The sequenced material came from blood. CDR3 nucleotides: TGTGCCAGCAGTATATGGTCTAGCGGTACCGGGGAGCTGTTTTTT. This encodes CASSIWSSGTGELFF.